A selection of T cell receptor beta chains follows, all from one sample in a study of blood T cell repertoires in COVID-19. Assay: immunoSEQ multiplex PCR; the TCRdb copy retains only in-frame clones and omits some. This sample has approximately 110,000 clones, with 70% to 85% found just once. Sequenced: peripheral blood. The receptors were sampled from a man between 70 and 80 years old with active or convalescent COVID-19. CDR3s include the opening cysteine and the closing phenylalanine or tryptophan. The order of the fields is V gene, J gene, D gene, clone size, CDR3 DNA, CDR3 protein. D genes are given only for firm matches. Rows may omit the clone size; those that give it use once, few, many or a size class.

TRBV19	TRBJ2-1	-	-	TGTGCCAGTAGTGTTTGGTTTTCGGAGAGCGGAAATGAGCAGTTCTTC	CASSVWFSESGNEQFF
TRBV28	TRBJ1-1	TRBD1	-	TGTGCCAGCGGGGACAGTTTCAGCAGAATAGCTTTCTTT	CASGDSFSRIAFF
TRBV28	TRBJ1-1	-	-	TGTGCCAGCAGTTCGGGGGGGGAGGAAGGTTTCTTT	CASSSGGEEGFF
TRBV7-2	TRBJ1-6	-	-	TGTGCCAGCAGCCCGGGGGGCTGGGATAATTCACCCCTCCACTTT	CASSPGGWDNSPLHF
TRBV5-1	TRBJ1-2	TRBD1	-	TGCGCCAGCAGCTTGGGTAGTGCAGGGGGCGGTGGCTACACCTTC	CASSLGSAGGGGYTF
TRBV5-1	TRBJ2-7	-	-	TGCGCCAGCAGCCTAAATATAGCGGAACAGTACTTC	CASSLNIAEQYF
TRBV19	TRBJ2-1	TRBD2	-	TGTGCCAGTAGTATTCATACTAGCGGGATAGGTGAGCAGTTCTTC	CASSIHTSGIGEQFF
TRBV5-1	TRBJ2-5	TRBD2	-	TGCGCCAGCAGCTTGCCGGGACTAGCGGGGCAAGAGACCCAGTACTTC	CASSLPGLAGQETQYF
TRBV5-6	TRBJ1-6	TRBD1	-	TGTGCCAGCAGTTCCGACAGGGGGGATTCACCCCTCCACTTT	CASSSDRGDSPLHF
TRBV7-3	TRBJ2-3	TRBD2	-	TGTGCCAGCAGCAGCGGGCGACTAGCGGGAGGGCCGGGGAACACAGATACGCAGTATTTT	CASSSGRLAGGPGNTDTQYF
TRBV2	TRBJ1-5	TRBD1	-	TGTGCCAGCAGTGCACAAGGGACAGGCCTAAATCAGCCCCAGCATTTT	CASSAQGTGLNQPQHF
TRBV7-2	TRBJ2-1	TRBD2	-	TGTGCCAGCAGCTTTTTTTCCCCCGGGACTAGCGGGGGTAGCCCGTTCTTC	CASSFFSPGTSGGSPFF
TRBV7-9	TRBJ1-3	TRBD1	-	TGTGCCAGCAGCTCCGACAGGGCTGGAAACACCATATATTTT	CASSSDRAGNTIYF
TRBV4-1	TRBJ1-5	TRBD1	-	TGCGCCAGCAGCCCACATCTACGACAGGGGGCACATCAGCCCCAGCATTTT	CASSPHLRQGAHQPQHF
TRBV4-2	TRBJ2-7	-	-	TGTGCCAGCAGCCAAGGACAGCCCCTCTACGAGCAGTACTTC	CASSQGQPLYEQYF
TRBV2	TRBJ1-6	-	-	TGTGCCAGCGGCCAATACTTCGGGAACAATTCACCCCTCCACTTT	CASGQYFGNNSPLHF
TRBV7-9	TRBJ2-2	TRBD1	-	TGTGCCAGCAGCTCCTCACAGGGGGCCGACACCGGGGAGCTGTTTTTT	CASSSSQGADTGELFF
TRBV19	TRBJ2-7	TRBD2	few	TGTGCCAGTAGCCAGACTAGCGGGGGGACCTACGAGCAGTACTTC	CASSQTSGGTYEQYF
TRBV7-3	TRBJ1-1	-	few	TGTGCCAGCAGCTTAACGCGGGGCACTGAAGCTTTCTTT	CASSLTRGTEAFF
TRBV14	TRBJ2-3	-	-	TGTGCCAGCAGCCAAGATCGATGGGCGGGAGATACGCAGTATTTT	CASSQDRWAGDTQYF
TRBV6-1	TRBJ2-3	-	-	TGTGCCAGCAGTGAACAGGTCACAGATACGCAGTATTTT	CASSEQVTDTQYF
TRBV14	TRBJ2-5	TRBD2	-	TGTGCCAGCAGCCAAGAACTAGCGGGGGAACAAGAGACCCAGTACTTC	CASSQELAGEQETQYF
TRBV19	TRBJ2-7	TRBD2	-	TGTGCCAGTAGTATCAGTGACAGCGTAGCGGGAGGAAGCTACGAGCAGTACTTC	CASSISDSVAGGSYEQYF
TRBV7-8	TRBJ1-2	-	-	TGTGCCAGCAGCTTAGCATCGGGGGGTGGCTACACCTTC	CASSLASGGGYTF
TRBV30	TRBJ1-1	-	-	TGTGCCTGGATGCCGGGACTTTTCACTGAAGCTTTCTTT	CAWMPGLFTEAFF
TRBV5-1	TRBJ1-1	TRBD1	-	TGCGCCAGCAGCCCGACCCCGGGACAGGGGAACACTGAAGCTTTCTTT	CASSPTPGQGNTEAFF
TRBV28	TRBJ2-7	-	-	TGTGCCAGCAGAAGCCGAGTCTACGAGCAGTACTTC	CASRSRVYEQYF
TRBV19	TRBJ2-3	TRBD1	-	TGTGCCAGTGGGACAGGGGGCATAGGAGATACGCAGTATTTT	CASGTGGIGDTQYF
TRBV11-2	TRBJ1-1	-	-	TGTGCCAGCAGCCACCGATCGGGGAGTACTGAAGCTTTCTTT	CASSHRSGSTEAFF
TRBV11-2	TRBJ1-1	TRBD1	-	TGTGCCAGCAGCTTAAAGGAACCGGGACAGGGGACCACTGAAGCTTTCTTT	CASSLKEPGQGTTEAFF
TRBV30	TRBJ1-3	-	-	TGTGCCTGGAGTGTCCCCGCTCTTTCGGGTGGAAACACCATATATTTT	CAWSVPALSGGNTIYF
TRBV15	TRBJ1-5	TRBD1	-	TGTGCCACCAGCGGAGGGCAGGGGGCCCCCCTAAGCAATCAGCCCCAGCATTTT	CATSGGQGAPLSNQPQHF
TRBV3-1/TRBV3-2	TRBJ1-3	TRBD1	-	TGTGCCAGCAGCTTTTCCGGGACAGGGGTCGGAAACACCATATATTTT	CASSFSGTGVGNTIYF
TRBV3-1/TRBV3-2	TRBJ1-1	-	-	TGTGCCAGCAGCCAAGTGGGCCGGACTGAAGCTTTCTTT	CASSQVGRTEAFF
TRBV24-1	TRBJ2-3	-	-	TGTGCCACCAGTGGGTACTGGGGCGATACGCAGTATTTT	CATSGYWGDTQYF
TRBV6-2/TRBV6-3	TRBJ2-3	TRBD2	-	TGTGCCAGCAGTTACCCTAGCGGGAAAGGCACAGATACGCAGTATTTT	CASSYPSGKGTDTQYF
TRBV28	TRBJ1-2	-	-	TGTGCCAGCAGTTTCAGGGGCTATGGCTACACCTTC	CASSFRGYGYTF
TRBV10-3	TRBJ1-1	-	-	TGTGCCCATCCTTTTCGGACAGACCCGAACACTGAAGCTTTCTTT	CAHPFRTDPNTEAFF
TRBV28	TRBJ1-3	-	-	TGTGCCAGCAGTTTACCGGTCTCTGGAAACACCATATATTTT	CASSLPVSGNTIYF
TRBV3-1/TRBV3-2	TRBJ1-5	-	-	TGTGCCAGCAGCCTTAACCAGGGAAAGGATCAGCCCCAGCATTTT	CASSLNQGKDQPQHF
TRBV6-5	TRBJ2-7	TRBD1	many	TGTGCCAGCAGGCGGACGGGACAGGGGACCTACGAGCAGTACTTC	CASRRTGQGTYEQYF
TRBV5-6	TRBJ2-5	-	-	TGTGCCAGCAGCTTGGGGGCAGTAGAGACCCAGTACTTC	CASSLGAVETQYF
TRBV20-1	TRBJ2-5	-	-	TGCAGTGCTACAAATCAAGAGACCCAGTACTTC	CSATNQETQYF
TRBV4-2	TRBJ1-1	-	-	TGTGCCAGCAGCCAACCCGGGGGGGTGGCTGAAGCTTTCTTT	CASSQPGGVAEAFF
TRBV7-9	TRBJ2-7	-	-	TGTGCCAGCAGCTTCGGCGGGGGAGGGGGTTACGAGCAGTACTTC	CASSFGGGGGYEQYF
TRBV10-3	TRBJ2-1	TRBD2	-	TGTGCCACCCGGACTAGCGACGATGAGCAGTTCTTC	CATRTSDDEQFF